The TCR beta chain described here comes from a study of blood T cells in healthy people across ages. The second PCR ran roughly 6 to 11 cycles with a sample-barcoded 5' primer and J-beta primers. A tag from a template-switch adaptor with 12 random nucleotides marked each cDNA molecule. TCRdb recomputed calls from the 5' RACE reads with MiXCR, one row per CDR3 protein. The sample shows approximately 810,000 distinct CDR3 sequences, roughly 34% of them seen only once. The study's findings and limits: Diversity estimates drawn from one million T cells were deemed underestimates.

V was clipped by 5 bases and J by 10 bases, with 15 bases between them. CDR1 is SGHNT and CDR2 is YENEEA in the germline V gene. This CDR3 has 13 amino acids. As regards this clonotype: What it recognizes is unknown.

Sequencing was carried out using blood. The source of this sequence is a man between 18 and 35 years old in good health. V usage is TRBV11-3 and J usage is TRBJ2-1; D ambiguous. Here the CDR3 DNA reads TGTGCCAGCAGCGCGTACCGGGCAGGCGAGCAGTTCTTC. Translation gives CASSAYRAGEQFF.